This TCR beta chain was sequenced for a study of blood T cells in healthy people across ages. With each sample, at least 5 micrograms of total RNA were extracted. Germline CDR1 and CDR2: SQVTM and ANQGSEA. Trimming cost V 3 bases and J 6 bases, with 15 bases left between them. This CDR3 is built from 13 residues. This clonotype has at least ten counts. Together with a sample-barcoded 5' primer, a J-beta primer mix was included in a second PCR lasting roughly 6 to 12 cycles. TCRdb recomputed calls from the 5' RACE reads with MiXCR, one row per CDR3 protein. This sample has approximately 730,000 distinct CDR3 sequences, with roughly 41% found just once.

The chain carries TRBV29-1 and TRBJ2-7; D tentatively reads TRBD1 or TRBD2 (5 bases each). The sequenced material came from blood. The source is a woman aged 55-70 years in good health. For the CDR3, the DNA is TGCAGCGTTGAGGAACAGGATCGGGGCGAGCAGTACTTC. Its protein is CSVEEQDRGEQYF.